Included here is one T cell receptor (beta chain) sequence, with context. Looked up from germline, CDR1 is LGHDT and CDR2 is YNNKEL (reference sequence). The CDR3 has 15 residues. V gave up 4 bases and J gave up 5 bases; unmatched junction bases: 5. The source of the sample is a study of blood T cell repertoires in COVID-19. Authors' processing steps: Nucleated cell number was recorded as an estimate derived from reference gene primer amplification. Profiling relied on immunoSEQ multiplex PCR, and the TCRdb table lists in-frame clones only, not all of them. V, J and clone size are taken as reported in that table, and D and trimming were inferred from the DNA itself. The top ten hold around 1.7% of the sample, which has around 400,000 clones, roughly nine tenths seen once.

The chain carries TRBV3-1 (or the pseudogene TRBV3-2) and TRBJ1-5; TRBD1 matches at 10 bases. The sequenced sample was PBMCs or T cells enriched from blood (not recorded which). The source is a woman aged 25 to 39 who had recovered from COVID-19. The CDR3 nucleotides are TGTGCCAGCAGCCCGACAGGGGGCGAACATCAGCCCCAGCATTTT. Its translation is CASSPTGGEHQPQHF.